This T cell receptor beta chain was found in a study of blood T cell repertoires in COVID-19. The germline V gene encodes CDR1 DFQATT and CDR2 SNEGSKA (reference sequence). V was shortened by 3 bases and J by 1 base, with 9 bases between the two germline ends. The CDR3 is 13 amino acids. This clone was seen only once. Repertoires were generated with immunoSEQ multiplex PCR, while TCRdb's copy carries only in-frame clones and drops some. The data contain roughly 280,000 clones, around nine tenths of them singletons. Material: peripheral blood. The J gene is TRBJ1-1, the V gene TRBV20-1, with D perhaps TRBD1 (6 bases). This clonotype was sampled from a middle-aged man with active or convalescent COVID-19. As DNA, the CDR3 is TGCAGTGCTAGTGGACAGCAGAACACTGAAGCTTTCTTT. The encoded protein is CSASGQQNTEAFF.